The 22 T cell receptor beta chains given below trace back to one sample, sequenced in a study of blood T cell repertoires in COVID-19. TCRdb's copy holds only in-frame clones and misses some; the assay was immunoSEQ multiplex PCR. Here the sample spans fewer than 250,000 clones, roughly 86% being singletons. Material: PBMCs or T cells enriched from blood (not recorded which). The receptors originated from a woman aged 35 to 49 in a cohort exposed to, infected with or recovered from COVID-19 (not recorded which).

The chain uses TRBV30 and TRBJ2-3; D may be TRBD2 (5 bases). CDR1 and CDR2 from the germline V gene are GTSNPN and SVGIG (reference sequence). Trimming pared 2 bases from V and 2 bases from J, leaving 11 bases between. The CDR3 is 14 amino acids. The CDR3 protein is CAWSPSSPTDTQYF. CDR3 nucleotides: TGTGCCTGGAGTCCCTCTAGCCCCACAGATACGCAGTATTTT.

V and J are TRBV7-8 and TRBJ2-2; 12 nucleotides agree with TRBD2. V shed 1 base and J 7 bases; nucleotides not matched to a gene: 7. Germline-derived CDR1 and CDR2 are SGHVS and FQNEAQ. The CDR3 is 17 residues long. CDR3 bases: TGTGCCAGCAGCTTAGGGACTAGCGGGGAGAAGGTCGGGGAGCTGTTTTTT. Translated, it gives CASSLGTSGEKVGELFF.

V usage is TRBV12-5 and J usage is TRBJ2-6; the D gene is possibly TRBD1 (5 bases). V gave up 1 base and J gave up 0 bases, with 7 bases separating them. The germline gives CDR1 LGHNT, CDR2 FRNRAP. CDR3 size: 16 residues. This CDR3 reads CASGLEGYSGANVLTF. DNA of the CDR3: TGTGCTAGTGGTTTGGAGGGGTACTCTGGGGCCAACGTCCTGACTTTC.

This clone came up many times. Here the CDR3 DNA reads TGTGCCAGCAGCGCGAACCCGGGACTAGCGGGAGGGGCCTACGAGCAGTACTTC. Translated, it gives CASSANPGLAGGAYEQYF. This rearrangement joins TRBV9 to TRBJ2-7; 16 bases map to TRBD2. The V segment lost 3 bases and the J segment 2 bases; nucleotides outside the gene matches: 8. Germline V gene sequence: CDR1 SGDLS, CDR2 YYNGEE. The CDR3 runs 18 residues.

The rearrangement joins TRBV11-2 to TRBJ1-2; tentative D call: TRBD1 (6 bases). The CDR3 spans 16 residues. Germline V gene lookup returns CDR1 SGHAT and CDR2 FQNNGV. Trimming removed 5 bases from V and 4 bases from J, with 20 bases in between. The DNA for the CDR3 is TGTGCCAGCAGCCACCGAACAGGGTTGGGTACCTATGGCTACACCTTC. Amino acid sequence: CASSHRTGLGTYGYTF.

The V gene is TRBV4-1, the J gene TRBJ2-1; the match to TRBD2 covers 13 bases. The CDR3 has 15 amino acids. J gave up 8 bases and V 0 bases, and 1 base lay outside the gene matches. Germline CDR1 reads MGHRA; CDR2 reads YSYEKL. CDR3 coding DNA: TGCGCCAGCAGCCAAGATACTAGCGGGAGGGATGAGCAGTTCTTC. Protein: CASSQDTSGRDEQFF.

The V and J genes are TRBV10-3 and TRBJ1-1, with 8 bases fitting TRBD1. Losses at the gene ends were 4 bases for V and 7 bases for J; bases not matched to a gene: 11. CDR1 ENHRY and CDR2 SYGVKD come from the germline V gene. The CDR3 is 15 residues long. The CDR3 bases are TGTGCCATCAGTGCGGGCAGGGGGCAGAAGGATGAAGCTTTCTTT. Translated, it gives CAISAGRGQKDEAFF.

The chain recombines TRBV27 with TRBJ1-2; 9 bases align to TRBD1. Trimming at V came to 6 bases and at J to 5 bases, leaving 7 bases not matched to a gene. Germline CDR1 is MNHEY and CDR2 is SMNVEV (reference sequence). CDR3 size: 14 residues. This CDR3 is CASSPDRGMYGYTF. For the CDR3, the DNA is TGTGCCAGCAGCCCCGACAGGGGGATGTATGGCTACACCTTC.

This rearrangement joins TRBV25-1 to TRBJ1-1; TRBD1 agrees at 12 bases. Trimming cost V 6 bases and J 5 bases; bases outside gene matches: 10. There are 16 residues in the CDR3. Germline V gene data show CDR1 as MGHDK and CDR2 as SYGVNS. CDR3 coding DNA: TGTGCCAGCAGCCCCCGGGACAGGGGGCTTCGGACTGAAGCTTTCTTT. Protein product: CASSPRDRGLRTEAFF. Based on the CDR3 plus reference TRBV25-1 and TRBJ1-1, the full variable domain is EADIYQTPRYLVIGTGKKITLECSQTMGHDKMYWYQQDPGMELHLIHYSYGVNSTEKGDLSSESTVSRIRTEHFPLTLESARPSHTSQYLCASSPRDRGLRTEAFFGQGTRLTVV.

The chain carries TRBV9 and TRBJ2-3, with TRBD2 matching over 10 bases. The germline V gene encodes CDR1 SGDLS and CDR2 YYNGEE. This CDR3 is built from 16 residues. V trimming: 3 bases; J trimming: 1 base; junction bases outside the gene matches: 5. The CDR3 region is CASSALGLAGTDTQYF. CDR3 DNA: TGTGCCAGCAGCGCCCTTGGACTAGCGGGCACAGATACGCAGTATTTT.

This clone was counted between two and nine times. The V call is TRBV27, the J call TRBJ1-5; D not certain. CDR1 is MNHEY and CDR2 is SMNVEV in the germline V gene (reference sequence). CDR3 length equals 13 residues. Between the trimmed V and J ends, which lost 4 bases and 3 bases, there was a span of 7 bases. In DNA, the CDR3 is TGTGCCAGCAGTTACACAAACAATCAGCCCCAGCATTTT. This translates into CASSYTNNQPQHF.

This clone showed up just a few times. The chain's CDR3 is CSASAPRGVENQPQHF. CDR3 DNA sequence: TGCAGTGCTAGTGCCCCCCGGGGGGTGGAAAATCAGCCCCAGCATTTT. The V gene is TRBV20-1, the J gene TRBJ1-5; D may be TRBD1 (5 bases). This CDR3 has 16 residues. The germline V gene encodes CDR1 DFQATT and CDR2 SNEGSKA (reference sequence). Trimming removed 3 bases at V and 4 bases at J, with 19 bases between.

V and J are TRBV28 and TRBJ1-2, with D hard to call. The CDR3 has 12 amino acids. V was trimmed by 8 bases and J by 0 bases, leaving 7 bases between them. Germline CDR1 reads MDHEN; CDR2 reads SYDVKM. CDR3 protein: CASEGTNYGYTF. CDR3 bases: TGTGCCAGCGAGGGAACTAACTATGGCTACACCTTC.

V and J are TRBV27 and TRBJ1-2; D unclear. Germline V lookup: CDR1 MNHEY, CDR2 SMNVEV (reference sequence). V lost 2 bases and J lost 3, with 10 bases in between. The CDR3 loop spans 14 amino acids. The CDR3 here is CASSLKPAHYGYTF. CDR3 coding DNA: TGTGCCAGCAGTTTAAAGCCAGCGCACTATGGCTACACCTTC.

This clone was picked up a small number of times. V and J are TRBV3-1 (or the pseudogene TRBV3-2) and TRBJ2-5; D uncertain. The CDR3 consists of 15 residues. The V gene's germline CDR1 is LGHDT and CDR2 YNNKEL (reference sequence). Trimming left V 0 bases short and J 1 base short, with 9 bases between. The chain's CDR3 is CASSQDLRLQETQYF. DNA of the CDR3: TGTGCCAGCAGCCAAGACCTCAGACTCCAAGAGACCCAGTACTTC.

The rearrangement joins TRBV11-2 to TRBJ2-7; D is unresolved. V was trimmed by 0 bases and J by 6 bases, leaving 9 bases between them. CDR1 and CDR2 from the germline V gene are SGHAT and FQNNGV. The CDR3 loop spans 13 amino acids. CDR3 amino acids: CASSLESVREQYF. Here the CDR3 DNA reads TGTGCCAGCAGCTTAGAATCGGTCCGCGAGCAGTACTTC. Full variable domain (outside the CDR3, taken from reference TRBV11-2 and TRBJ2-7): EAGVAQSPRYKIIEKRQSVAFWCNPISGHATLYWYQQILGQGPKLLIQFQNNGVVDDSQLPKDRFSAERLKGVDSTLKIQPAKLEDSAVYLCASSLESVREQYFGPGTRLTVT.

The genes are TRBV5-4 and TRBJ1-2, with D possibly matching TRBD1 (5 bases). The CDR3 covers 13 residues. CDR1 and CDR2 (germline): SGHNT, YYREEE (reference sequence). Between the trimmed V and J ends, which lost 5 bases and 6 bases, there was a span of 14 bases. In DNA, the CDR3 is TGTGCCAGCAGATGGAGGGGTTCGGATGGCTACACCTTC. Its protein is CASRWRGSDGYTF.

The J gene is TRBJ1-4, the V gene TRBV28; 8 bases map to TRBD1. The ends lost 5 bases at V and 7 bases at J; junction bases unmatched: 9. Per germline, CDR1 MDHEN and CDR2 SYDVKM. This CDR3 is 15 amino acids long. The CDR3 spells CASSPRTGRAEKLFF. The CDR3 nucleotides read TGTGCCAGCAGTCCCAGGACAGGGCGTGCTGAAAAACTGTTTTTT.

The rearrangement links TRBV27 to TRBJ2-1; D is perhaps TRBD2 (5 bases). Trimming took 4 bases from V and 3 from J, leaving 16 bases between them. There are 16 residues in the CDR3. Germline V gene lookup returns CDR1 MNHEY and CDR2 SMNVEV (reference sequence). The CDR3 region is CASSSPASPGYNEQFF. CDR3 nucleotide sequence: TGTGCCAGCAGTTCCCCGGCTAGCCCGGGCTACAATGAGCAGTTCTTC.

The chain combines TRBV29-1 with TRBJ1-2, with D uncertain. The CDR3 length is 13 residues. CDR1 and CDR2 from the germline V gene are SQVTM and ANQGSEA. The V gene lost 4 bases and the J gene lost 2 bases, with 11 bases spanning the gap. The CDR3 protein is CSVVFPGNYGYTF. The CDR3 DNA is TGCAGCGTTGTCTTTCCAGGCAACTATGGCTACACCTTC.

The V and J genes are TRBV6-4 and TRBJ1-5; D is undetermined. The germline V and J ends were trimmed by 4 bases and 3 bases, with 7 bases remaining between them. Germline lookup yields CDR1 MRHNA and CDR2 SNTAGT. CDR3 length: 13 residues. CDR3 coding DNA: TGTGCCAGCAGTGTTAGTGACAATCAGCCCCAGCATTTT. It specifies CASSVSDNQPQHF.

The chain combines TRBV29-1 with TRBJ1-1; a weak D match, TRBD1 (6 bases). The germline gives CDR1 SQVTM, CDR2 ANQGSEA. The CDR3 runs 12 residues. V lost 6 bases and J lost 1, with 9 bases in between. The CDR3 DNA is TGCAGCGTCGGGGGGCAGAACACTGAAGCTTTCTTT. Translating it yields CSVGGQNTEAFF.